This is a list of T cell receptor beta chains from one sample in a study of T cells in Graves' hyperthyroidism and ophthalmopathy. A single record per CDR3 protein comes from TCRdb applying MiXCR to the multiplex PCR reads. The table includes hundreds of thousands of distinct CDR3 sequences, roughly 15% detected once. The sample taken for sequencing was blood. These TCRs come from a woman aged 40 to 49 with Graves' ophthalmopathy. Each CDR3 is given with its conserved first and last residue. D genes are given only for firm matches. Only part of the rows carry a size: once, few, many, or a class if the clone is expanded.

D | J | V | size | DNA | CDR3
TRBD2 | TRBJ2-7 | TRBV7-9 | many | TGTGCCAGCAGCTTAGGGGCAGGCGGGGGAGATGAGCAGTACTTC | CASSLGAGGGDEQYF
. | TRBJ2-7 | TRBV7-2 | many | TGTGCCAGCAGCTTGTTGATAGGGGACGAGCAGTACTTC | CASSLLIGDEQYF
. | TRBJ2-4 | TRBV4-2 | few | TGTGCCAGCAGCCATAGGGACATAGCCAAAAACATTCAGTACTTC | CASSHRDIAKNIQYF
. | TRBJ1-3 | TRBV9 | few | TGTGCCAGCAGCGTCGAGGCCTACTCTGGAAACACCATATATTTT | CASSVEAYSGNTIYF
. | TRBJ2-7 | TRBV30 | many | TGTGCCTGGAGTTCCGGAGTAGGCTACGAGCAGTACTTC | CAWSSGVGYEQYF
TRBD1 | TRBJ2-7 | TRBV24-1 | . | TGTGCCACCAGTGGACCAGAGGGGGCGCAGTACTTC | CATSGPEGAQYF
TRBD1 | TRBJ1-5 | TRBV6-2/TRBV6-3 | . | TGTGCCAGCAGTTACTCTGGACAGGGCGGCCAGCCCCAGCATTTT | CASSYSGQGGQPQHF
TRBD2 | TRBJ2-7 | TRBV29-1 | many | TGCAGCGTTGAGGGTTTTAGCGGGAAGAGCTACGAGCAGTACTTC | CSVEGFSGKSYEQYF
TRBD2 | TRBJ2-5 | TRBV11-2 | many | TGTGCCAGCAGCTCCAGATGGACTAGCGGGAGTCAAGAGACCCAGTACTTC | CASSSRWTSGSQETQYF
. | TRBJ1-5 | TRBV6-2/TRBV6-3 | many | TGTGCCACCCAGACAGCCTCTGGGGCTTTTAGCAATCAGCCCCAGCATTTT | CATQTASGAFSNQPQHF
. | TRBJ1-2 | TRBV2 | few | TGTGCCAGCAGTGATGCCAGGGATAGCTATGGCTACACCTTC | CASSDARDSYGYTF
TRBD1 | TRBJ1-2 | TRBV6-1 | many | TGTGCCAGCACCCGGACAGGGGGCGCCTATGGCTACACCTTC | CASTRTGGAYGYTF
. | TRBJ2-7 | TRBV4-1 | many | TGCGCCAGCAGCCAAGATACAGGTTTGTTCTACGAGCAGTACTTC | CASSQDTGLFYEQYF
. | TRBJ2-5 | TRBV7-3 | many | TGTGCCAGCAGCTTATCTAGCGTCCGGGGCCAAGAGACCCAGTACTTC | CASSLSSVRGQETQYF
TRBD1 | TRBJ1-3 | TRBV12-3/TRBV12-4 | . | TGTGCCAGCAGTTTCCTACAGGGGGCTGGAAACACCATATATTTT | CASSFLQGAGNTIYF
. | TRBJ1-2 | TRBV18 | . | TGTGCCAGCTCCCCCTCGGGGTCCGGGGGCTACACCTTC | CASSPSGSGGYTF
. | TRBJ2-7 | TRBV15 | . | TGTGCCACCAGCAGATCTCCAAACCTAAACTACGAGCAGTACTTC | CATSRSPNLNYEQYF
TRBD2 | TRBJ2-7 | TRBV6-5 | many | TGTGCCAGCAGTTACTCGGTACCTGGAGCGGGGCACTACGAGCAGTACTTC | CASSYSVPGAGHYEQYF
. | TRBJ1-2 | TRBV4-2 | many | TGTGCCAGCAGCCAAGAGTATCAGGGAGTGGGCGGCTACACCTTC | CASSQEYQGVGGYTF
. | TRBJ2-5 | TRBV6-2/TRBV6-3 | few | TGTGCCAGCAGACGGAACGGAGGATCCATACAAGAGACCCAGTACTTC | CASRRNGGSIQETQYF
. | TRBJ1-1 | TRBV19 | . | TGTGCCAGTAGTATAGATCTATTGAGCGGGAAAGCTTTCTTT | CASSIDLLSGKAFF
. | TRBJ1-2 | TRBV7-9 | many | TGTGCCAGCAGCTCCGCGGGAACCGTGGTAGGCTACACCTTC | CASSSAGTVVGYTF
TRBD1 | TRBJ1-2 | TRBV6-1 | many | TGTGCCAGCAGTCCCTTGGGACAGAACTATGGCTACACCTTC | CASSPLGQNYGYTF
. | TRBJ1-5 | TRBV6-1 | many | TGTGCCAGCAGGATTTGGGGTAGCAATCAGCCCCAGCATTTT | CASRIWGSNQPQHF
. | TRBJ2-5 | TRBV6-1 | many | TGTGCCAGCAGTGAAGGACGATGGGAGACCCAGTACTTC | CASSEGRWETQYF
. | TRBJ2-7 | TRBV27 | . | TGTGCCAGCGGGGACCGACCTCCCGACGAGCAGTACTTC | CASGDRPPDEQYF
TRBD2 | TRBJ2-2 | TRBV7-3 | few | TGTGCCAGCAGCGACGGGAGGGGGGAGCTGTTTTTT | CASSDGRGELFF
TRBD2 | TRBJ2-2 | TRBV6-2/TRBV6-3 | many | TGTGCCAGCAGTCACACTAGCGGGACGGGCACCGGGGAGCTGTTTTTT | CASSHTSGTGTGELFF
. | TRBJ2-7 | TRBV6-2/TRBV6-3 | many | TGTGCCAGCAGTAACAGGGACCCCGAGACCGAGCAGTACTTC | CASSNRDPETEQYF
. | TRBJ2-4 | TRBV25-1 | many | TGTGCCAGCAGTAATAAAAACATTCAGTACTTC | CASSNKNIQYF
. | TRBJ2-7 | TRBV28 | many | TGTGCCAGCAGTTCACGGACAGCCTACGAGCAGTACTTC | CASSSRTAYEQYF
TRBD1 | TRBJ1-3 | TRBV30 | . | TGTGCCTGGAGTTTGACAGGGGGCTCTGGAAACACCATATATTTT | CAWSLTGGSGNTIYF
. | TRBJ2-2 | TRBV11-2 | few | TGTGCCAGCAACCCAATGGGGCCCGGGGAGCTGTTTTTT | CASNPMGPGELFF
TRBD2 | TRBJ2-2 | TRBV5-1 | many | TGCGCCAGCAGCCGTCTAGCGGGAGAGGACACCGGGGAGCTGTTTTTT | CASSRLAGEDTGELFF
. | TRBJ2-7 | TRBV28 | many | TGTGCCAGCACCGAACCCCTCTCGGGTTTCGACGAGCAGTACTTC | CASTEPLSGFDEQYF
TRBD1 | TRBJ1-1 | TRBV29-1 | many | TGCAGCGTTGAAGATCATAGGGGGCGGACTGAAGCTTTCTTT | CSVEDHRGRTEAFF
TRBD2 | TRBJ2-5 | TRBV15 | many | TGTGCCACCAGCAGATCTGGACTAGCCTTGGAGACCCAGTACTTC | CATSRSGLALETQYF
TRBD1 | TRBJ2-7 | TRBV28 | many | TGTGCCAGCTCCGACAGGGCTGGCGAGCAGTACTTC | CASSDRAGEQYF
TRBD1 | TRBJ2-5 | TRBV29-1 | . | TGCAGCGGGTCGGGACAGGGGAGAAGGCGGACCCAGTACTTC | CSGSGQGRRRTQYF
. | TRBJ1-2 | TRBV7-3 | many | TGTGCCAGCAGCTTAAATCCCCTGGAAGGGGCGGGTGCTGGCTACACCTTC | CASSLNPLEGAGAGYTF
. | TRBJ1-5 | TRBV12-3/TRBV12-4 | few | TGTGCCAGCAGTTCGGTACAGGGTTTCAATCAGCCCCAGCATTTT | CASSSVQGFNQPQHF
. | TRBJ1-1 | TRBV13 | many | TGTGCCAGCAGCGGACCAGGGCCCCGCATGTGGGCTTTCTTT | CASSGPGPRMWAFF
TRBD1 | TRBJ2-7 | TRBV11-3 | many | TGTGCCAGCAGCTTTACAGGGGGAGACGAGCAGTACTTC | CASSFTGGDEQYF
TRBD1 | TRBJ1-1 | TRBV28 | many | TGTGCCAGCAGCCTACAGGGGGACCCCTTTAACACTGAAGCTTTCTTT | CASSLQGDPFNTEAFF
TRBD1 | TRBJ1-1 | TRBV6-2/TRBV6-3 | many | TGTGCCAGCAGTCAACAGGGGGGGCGGCTTGACACTGAAGCTTTCTTT | CASSQQGGRLDTEAFF
TRBD1 | TRBJ1-5 | TRBV2 | many | TGTGCCAGCAGGCAAACAGGGGCGGTTGGACGGCCCCAGCATTTT | CASRQTGAVGRPQHF
. | TRBJ1-2 | TRBV28 | . | TGTGCCAGCAGTTTGGAGGGGACCCCTGGCTATGGCTACACCTTC | CASSLEGTPGYGYTF
. | TRBJ1-1 | TRBV20-1 | many | TGCAGTGCTAGGGGTGGGACGGGCACTGAAGCTTTCTTT | CSARGGTGTEAFF
. | TRBJ2-7 | TRBV6-1 | few | TGTGCCGGCAGTGTCTATTCCTACGAGCAGTACTTC | CAGSVYSYEQYF
. | TRBJ2-2 | TRBV10-3 | many | TGTGCCATCAGTGAGCAGGTGTTCGGGGAGCTGTTTTTT | CAISEQVFGELFF
. | TRBJ2-2 | TRBV15 | . | TGTGCCACCAGCAGAGACGGCGGGGAGCTGTTTTTT | CATSRDGGELFF
. | TRBJ2-7 | TRBV27 | many | TGTGCCAGCAGCCCCCATGGGGGCAGGAACGAGCAGTACTTC | CASSPHGGRNEQYF